This T cell receptor (beta chain) appears in the sequencing data of a study of T cell repertoires in cytomegalovirus infection. Across the study: An indication of both CMV infection and matching HLA type came from public TCR beta signatures. Notes on the study in general: Identification of carriers of CMV plus the relevant HLA was performed using cumulative public TCR beta family frequency. Dominating the ex vivo response were HLA-C-restricted CMV-specific TCR beta clonotypes.

With regard to this clonotype: The target antigen is unknown.

The V and J ends lost 5 bases and 4 bases, in that order; junction bases with no gene match: 11. Germline assignment: CDR1 SGHVS and CDR2 FNYEAQ. The CDR3 extends over 17 amino acids. TCRdb re-called the reads through MiXCR, storing one row per CDR3 protein. The sample shows around 530,000 distinct CDR3 sequences, 26% of them seen only once. The J gene is TRBJ2-1, the V gene TRBV7-6; 10 bases map to TRBD2. The receptor was derived from a human donor in good health (CMV status not recorded). Some clones in this sample may be carry-over from other donors' samples. The material sequenced was PBMCs. The CDR3 DNA is TGTGCCAGCAGCCCCGGGGCTAGCGGGAGTCGATACAATGAGCAGTTCTTC. Protein: CASSPGASGSRYNEQFF. The whole variable domain, filled in from reference TRBV7-6 and TRBJ2-1, reads GAGVSQSPRYKVTKRGQDVALRCDPISGHVSLYWYRQALGQGPEFLTYFNYEAQQDKSGLPNDRFSAERPEGSISTLTIQRTEQRDSAMYRCASSPGASGSRYNEQFFGPGTRLTVL.